These 5 T cell receptor beta chains originate from one sample sequenced in a study of T cell repertoires in cytomegalovirus infection. No antigen is known for these receptors. In TCRdb, the reads were re-called with MiXCR into one record per CDR3 protein. The sample consists of about 78,000 distinct CDR3 sequences, 35% to 50% of them appearing once. The sample consisted of CD8+ T cells from cultured PBMCs, taken from culture after CMV antigen stimulation. These receptors originate from a human donor in good health (CMV status not recorded). Some clones in this sample may be carry-over from other donors' samples.

The V gene is TRBV20-1, the J gene TRBJ2-1; 8 nucleotides agree with TRBD2. CDR1 and CDR2 from the germline V gene are DFQATT and SNEGSKA (reference sequence). CDR3 length: 15 residues. After removal of 6 bases from V and 2 bases from J, the junction contained 9 bases not matched to a gene. CDR3 sequence: CSAPGGGHTYNEQFF. The CDR3 nucleotides read TGCAGTGCCCCGGGGGGGGGGCATACCTACAATGAGCAGTTCTTC.

This clonotype showed up just a few times. The rearrangement links TRBV5-4 to TRBJ2-3; 9 nucleotides match TRBD1. This CDR3 comprises 16 residues. Germline assignment: CDR1 SGHNT and CDR2 YYREEE (reference sequence). V lost 4 bases and J lost 6; bases outside the gene matches: 12. CDR3 nucleotides: TGTGCCAGCAGCCATGGGGACAGGGTGGGTGAGGATACGCAGTATTTT. Amino acids: CASSHGDRVGEDTQYF.

The chain has TRBV5-6 and TRBJ1-2; no clear D gene. V was shortened by 4 bases and J by 6 bases, with 16 bases between the two germline ends. The CDR3 totals 14 residues. CDR1 and CDR2 (germline): SGHDT, YYEEEE. CDR3: CASSLKFGSDGYTF. The CDR3, as DNA: TGTGCCAGCAGCCTGAAATTCGGGTCTGATGGCTACACCTTC.

The chain joins TRBV5-1 to TRBJ1-6, with unresolved D. The germline V and J ends were trimmed by 0 bases and 4 bases, with 5 bases remaining between them. This CDR3 comprises 14 residues. Germline lookup yields CDR1 SGHRS and CDR2 YFSETQ. The DNA of the CDR3 is TGCGCCAGCAGCTTGGGACGGTATAATTCACCCCTCCACTTT. This encodes CASSLGRYNSPLHF.

This clonotype was seen just once. The CDR3 DNA sequence: TGTGCCAGCGGAGGAGAGGAGCGGGGGATCCAAGAGACCCAGTACTTC. This gives the protein CASGGEERGIQETQYF. The chain has TRBV6-6 and TRBJ2-5; 8 positions agree with TRBD2. Germline values: CDR1 MNHNY, CDR2 SVGAGI (reference sequence). CDR3 length: 16 residues. Trimming took 8 bases from V and 1 from J; bases not matched to a gene: 12.